This T cell receptor (beta chain) was retrieved from a study of blood T cell repertoires in COVID-19. Unmatched junction bases numbered 4, after V lost 1 base and J lost 1 base. CDR3 length equals 16 residues. The V gene's germline CDR1 is KGHSH and CDR2 LQKENI. TCRdb's copy holds only in-frame clones and misses some; the assay was immunoSEQ multiplex PCR. The repertoire holds about 160,000 clones, under 85% seen once, with 2.5% to 3.5% in the top ten. Sequenced sample: peripheral blood. The receptor was derived from a man aged 70 or older with acute or convalescent COVID-19. The gene calls are TRBV18 and TRBJ2-5, with 9 bases aligning to TRBD1. The DNA for the CDR3 is TGTGCCAGCTCACCACGGGGACAGGGACCCCAAGAGACCCAGTACTTC. It translates to CASSPRGQGPQETQYF. The whole variable domain, remainder taken from reference TRBV18 and TRBJ2-5, is NAGVMQNPRHLVRRRGQEARLRCSPMKGHSHVYWYRQLPEEGLKFMVYLQKENIIDESGMPKERFSAEFPKEGPSILRIQQVVRGDSAAYFCASSPRGQGPQETQYFGPGTRLLVL.